This T cell receptor (beta chain) was identified in a study of blood T cells in healthy people across ages. In the study overall: Capture via template switching afforded approximately one barcoded beta molecule per two T cells.

Regarding the study as a whole: The lack of PBMC sorting stopped any conclusive naive versus antigen-experienced comparison.

The second PCR ran about 6 to 11 cycles with a sample-barcoded 5' primer and J-beta primers. MiXCR, run by TCRdb on the 5' RACE reads, gives a single entry per CDR3 protein. The sample carries almost 550,000 distinct CDR3 sequences, around 24% recorded once. This CDR3 region has 15 residues. Germline loops: CDR1 MNHEY, CDR2 SVGAGI. J was trimmed by 2 bases and V by 2 bases; bases with no gene match: 5. A word on this clonotype: What it recognizes is unknown.

The same sample was also used in a study of T cells of mothers and their children.

This sequence originates from a boy aged 5-17 years in good health. The sample consisted of blood. V is TRBV6-5 and J is TRBJ2-5, with 7 positions matching TRBD1. The CDR3 is CASSYIGRGQETQYF. The CDR3 DNA reads as TGTGCCAGCAGTTACATAGGCAGGGGGCAAGAGACCCAGTACTTC.